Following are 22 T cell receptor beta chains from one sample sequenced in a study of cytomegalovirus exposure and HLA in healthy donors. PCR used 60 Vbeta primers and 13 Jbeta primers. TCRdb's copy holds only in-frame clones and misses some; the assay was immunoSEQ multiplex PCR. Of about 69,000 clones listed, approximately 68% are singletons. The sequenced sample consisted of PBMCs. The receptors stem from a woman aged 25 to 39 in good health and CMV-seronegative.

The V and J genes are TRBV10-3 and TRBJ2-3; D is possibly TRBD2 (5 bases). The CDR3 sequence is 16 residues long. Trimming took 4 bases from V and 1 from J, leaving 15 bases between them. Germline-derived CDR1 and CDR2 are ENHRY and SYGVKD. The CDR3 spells CAISAGTAAGTDTQYF. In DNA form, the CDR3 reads TGTGCCATCAGTGCGGGAACCGCAGCGGGCACAGATACGCAGTATTTT.

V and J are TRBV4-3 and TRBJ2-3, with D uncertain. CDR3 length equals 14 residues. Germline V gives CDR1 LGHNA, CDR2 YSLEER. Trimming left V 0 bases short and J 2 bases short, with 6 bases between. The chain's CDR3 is CASSQDSNTDTQYF. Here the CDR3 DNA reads TGCGCCAGCAGCCAAGATTCTAACACAGATACGCAGTATTTT.

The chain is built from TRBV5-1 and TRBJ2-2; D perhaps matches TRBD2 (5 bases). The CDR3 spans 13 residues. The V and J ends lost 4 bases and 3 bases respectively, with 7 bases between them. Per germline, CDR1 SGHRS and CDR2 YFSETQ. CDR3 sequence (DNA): TGCGCCAGCAGCAGGACTGACACCGGGGAGCTGTTTTTT. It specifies CASSRTDTGELFF.

The CDR3 nucleotides are TGTGCCAGCAGCTTAGAGCCCAGAAACACCATATATTTT. Protein: CASSLEPRNTIYF. The rearrangement joins TRBV7-2 to TRBJ1-3, with D unresolved. Germline values: CDR1 SGHTA, CDR2 FQGNSA. The CDR3 is made up of 13 amino acids. Trimming left V 1 base short and J 5 bases short, with 6 bases between. The variable domain in full, with the rest retrieved from reference TRBV7-2 and TRBJ1-3, is GAGVSQSPSNKVTEKGKDVELRCDPISGHTALYWYRQSLGQGLEFLIYFQGNSAPDKSGLPSDRFSAERTGGSVSTLTIQRTQQEDSAVYLCASSLEPRNTIYFGEGSWLTVV.

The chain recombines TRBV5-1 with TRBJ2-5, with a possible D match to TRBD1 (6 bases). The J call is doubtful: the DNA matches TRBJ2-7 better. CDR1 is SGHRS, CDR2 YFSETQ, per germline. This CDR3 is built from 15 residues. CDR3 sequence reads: CASSSGHGSSYEQYF. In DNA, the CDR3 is TGCGCCAGCAGCTCGGGACACGGAAGCTCCTACGAGCAGTACTTC.

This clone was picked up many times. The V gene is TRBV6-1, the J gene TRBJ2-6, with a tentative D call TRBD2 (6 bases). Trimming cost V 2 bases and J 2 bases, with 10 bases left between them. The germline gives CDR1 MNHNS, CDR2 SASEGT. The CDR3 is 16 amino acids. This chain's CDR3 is CASSEIAGTGANVLTF. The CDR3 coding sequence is TGTGCCAGCAGTGAAATCGCGGGGACTGGGGCCAACGTCCTGACTTTC.

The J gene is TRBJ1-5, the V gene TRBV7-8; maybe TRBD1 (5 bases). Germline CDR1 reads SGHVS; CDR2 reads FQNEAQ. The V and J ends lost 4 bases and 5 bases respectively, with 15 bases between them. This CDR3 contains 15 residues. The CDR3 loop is CASSSGNWGDQPQHF. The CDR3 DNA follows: TGTGCCAGCAGCTCCGGTAATTGGGGGGATCAGCCCCAGCATTTT.

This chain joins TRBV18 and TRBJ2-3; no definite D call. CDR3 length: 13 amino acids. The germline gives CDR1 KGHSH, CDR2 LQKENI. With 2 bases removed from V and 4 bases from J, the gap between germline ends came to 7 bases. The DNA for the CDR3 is TGTGCCAGCTCACCAGGAGATCCAGATACGCAGTATTTT. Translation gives CASSPGDPDTQYF.

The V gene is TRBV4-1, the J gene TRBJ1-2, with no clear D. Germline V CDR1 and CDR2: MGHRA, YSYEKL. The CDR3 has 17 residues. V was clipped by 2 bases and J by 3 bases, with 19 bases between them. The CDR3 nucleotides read TGCGCCAGCAGCCAACCTTTGATGGCAGCGGCAGACTATGGCTACACCTTC. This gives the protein CASSQPLMAAADYGYTF.

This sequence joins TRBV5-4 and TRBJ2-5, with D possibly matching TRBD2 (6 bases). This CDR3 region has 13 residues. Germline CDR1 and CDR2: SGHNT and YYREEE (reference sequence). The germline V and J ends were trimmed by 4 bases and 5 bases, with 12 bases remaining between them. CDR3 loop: CASSPQAGETQYF. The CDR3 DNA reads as TGTGCCAGCAGCCCTCAGGCGGGGGAGACCCAGTACTTC.

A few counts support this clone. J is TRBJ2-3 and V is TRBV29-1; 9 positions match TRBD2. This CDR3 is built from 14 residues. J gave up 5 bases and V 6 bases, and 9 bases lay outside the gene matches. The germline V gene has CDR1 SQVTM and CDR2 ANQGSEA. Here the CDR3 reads CSVGGLAGRDTQYF. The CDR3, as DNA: TGCAGCGTCGGAGGGCTAGCGGGGAGAGATACGCAGTATTTT.

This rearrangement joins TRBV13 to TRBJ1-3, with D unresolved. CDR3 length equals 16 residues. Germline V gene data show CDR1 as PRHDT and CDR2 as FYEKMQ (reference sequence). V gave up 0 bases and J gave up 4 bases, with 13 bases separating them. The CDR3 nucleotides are TGTGCCAGCAGCTTAGGCCGGAGGATTGGCGGAAACACCATATATTTT. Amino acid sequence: CASSLGRRIGGNTIYF. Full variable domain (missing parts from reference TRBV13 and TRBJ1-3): AAGVIQSPRHLIKEKRETATLKCYPIPRHDTVYWYQQGPGQDPQFLISFYEKMQSDKGSIPDRFSAQQFSDYHSELNMSSLELGDSALYFCASSLGRRIGGNTIYFGEGSWLTVV.

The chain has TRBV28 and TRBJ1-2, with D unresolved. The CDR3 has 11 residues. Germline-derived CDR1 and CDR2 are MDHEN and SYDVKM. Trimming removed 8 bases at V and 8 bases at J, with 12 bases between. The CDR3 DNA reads TGTGCCAGCCGCAGGAGGTCCGGCTACACCTTC. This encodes CASRRRSGYTF.

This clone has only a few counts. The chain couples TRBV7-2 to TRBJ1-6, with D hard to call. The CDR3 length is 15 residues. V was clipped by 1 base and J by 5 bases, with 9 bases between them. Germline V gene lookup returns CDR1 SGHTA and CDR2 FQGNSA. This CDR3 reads CASSLEQSHNSPLHF. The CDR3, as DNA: TGTGCCAGCAGCTTAGAACAGTCCCATAATTCACCCCTCCACTTT.

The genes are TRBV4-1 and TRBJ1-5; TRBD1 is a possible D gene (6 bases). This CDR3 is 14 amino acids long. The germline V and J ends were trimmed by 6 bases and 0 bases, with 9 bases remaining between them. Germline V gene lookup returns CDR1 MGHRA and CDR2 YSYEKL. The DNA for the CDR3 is TGCGCCAGCAGTCCAGGGGTTAGCAATCAGCCCCAGCATTTT. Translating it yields CASSPGVSNQPQHF.

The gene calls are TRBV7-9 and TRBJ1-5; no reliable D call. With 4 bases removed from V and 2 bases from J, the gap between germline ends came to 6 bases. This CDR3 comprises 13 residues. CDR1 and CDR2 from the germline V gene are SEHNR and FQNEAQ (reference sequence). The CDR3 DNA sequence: TGTGCCAGCAGCTCAGAGGGCAATCAGCCCCAGCATTTT. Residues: CASSSEGNQPQHF.

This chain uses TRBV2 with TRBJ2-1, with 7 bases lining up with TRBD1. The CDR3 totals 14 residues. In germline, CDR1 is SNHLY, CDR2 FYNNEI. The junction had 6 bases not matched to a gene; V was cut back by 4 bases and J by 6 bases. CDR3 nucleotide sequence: TGTGCCAGCAGTGTCTTGGGGACAGTCAATGAGCAGTTCTTC. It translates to CASSVLGTVNEQFF.

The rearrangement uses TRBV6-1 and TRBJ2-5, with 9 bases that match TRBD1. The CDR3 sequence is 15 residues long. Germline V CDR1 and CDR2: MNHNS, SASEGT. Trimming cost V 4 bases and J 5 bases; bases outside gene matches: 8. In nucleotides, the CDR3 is TGTGCCAGCAGTGCCAGACAGGGGGAAGTGGAGACCCAGTACTTC. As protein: CASSARQGEVETQYF.

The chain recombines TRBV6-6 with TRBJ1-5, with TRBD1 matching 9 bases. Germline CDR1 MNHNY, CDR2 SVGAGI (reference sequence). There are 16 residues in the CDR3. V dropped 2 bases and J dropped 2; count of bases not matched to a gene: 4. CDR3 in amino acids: CASSYLGQGGNQPQHF. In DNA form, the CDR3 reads TGTGCCAGCAGTTACCTGGGACAGGGAGGCAATCAGCCCCAGCATTTT.

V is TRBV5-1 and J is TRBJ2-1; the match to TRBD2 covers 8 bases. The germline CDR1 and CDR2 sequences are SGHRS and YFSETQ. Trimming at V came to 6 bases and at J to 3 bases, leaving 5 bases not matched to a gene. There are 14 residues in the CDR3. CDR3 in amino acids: CASTLAGGYNEQFF. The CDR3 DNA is TGCGCCAGCACTCTGGCGGGGGGCTACAATGAGCAGTTCTTC. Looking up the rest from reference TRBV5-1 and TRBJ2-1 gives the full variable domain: KAGVTQTPRYLIKTRGQQVTLSCSPISGHRSVSWYQQTPGQGLQFLFEYFSETQRNKGNFPGRFSGRQFSNSRSEMNVSTLELGDSALYLCASTLAGGYNEQFFGPGTRLTVL.

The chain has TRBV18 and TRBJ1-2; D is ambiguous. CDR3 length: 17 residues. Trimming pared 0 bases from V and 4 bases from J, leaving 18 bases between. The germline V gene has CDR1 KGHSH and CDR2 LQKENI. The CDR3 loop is CASSPPGSMYSPYGYTF. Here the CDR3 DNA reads TGTGCCAGCTCACCACCGGGCTCTATGTACAGCCCCTATGGCTACACCTTC.

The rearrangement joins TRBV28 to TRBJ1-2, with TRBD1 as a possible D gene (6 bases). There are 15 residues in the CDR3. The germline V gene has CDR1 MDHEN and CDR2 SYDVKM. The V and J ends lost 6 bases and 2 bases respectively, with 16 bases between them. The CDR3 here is CASREGGGGNYGYTF. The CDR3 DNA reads TGTGCCAGCAGGGAGGGGGGGGGCGGCAACTATGGCTACACCTTC.